Listed below are T cell receptor beta chains from one sample, sequenced in a study of T cell responses to AZD1222 COVID-19 vaccine. Sequencing used immunoSEQ multiplex PCR; TCRdb keeps in-frame clones, though not all of them. The data contain about 99,000 clones, about 90% of them singletons. Specimen: peripheral blood, collected on day 0 of AZD1222 vaccination. The receptors come from an adult in good health. CDR3s include the opening cysteine and the closing phenylalanine or tryptophan. The D gene is left open where the match is weak. Rows may omit the clone size; those that give it use once, few, many or a size class.

J gene | D gene | clone size | V gene | CDR3 protein | CDR3 DNA
TRBJ1-4 | - | few | TRBV28 | CASGDMPEEKLFF | TGTGCCAGCGGGGACATGCCAGAGGAAAAACTGTTTTTT
TRBJ1-2 | - | - | TRBV7-9 | CASSLGQNSYGYTF | TGTGCCAGCAGCTTAGGACAGAACTCCTATGGCTACACCTTC
TRBJ1-2 | TRBD1 | - | TRBV7-2 | CASNLAGTGGYGYTF | TGTGCCAGCAACCTTGCCGGGACAGGGGGCTATGGCTACACCTTC
TRBJ1-1 | - | - | TRBV27 | CASSFQPILDTEAFF | TGTGCCAGCAGTTTCCAACCTATTCTGGACACTGAAGCTTTCTTT
TRBJ1-1 | - | few | TRBV28 | CASSTRGLGNTEAFF | TGTGCCAGCAGTACCAGGGGCCTCGGGAACACTGAAGCTTTCTTT
TRBJ1-5 | TRBD1 | - | TRBV11-2 | CASSGQGGQPQHF | TGTGCCAGCAGCGGACAGGGGGGACAGCCCCAGCATTTT
TRBJ1-5 | - | - | TRBV6-5 | CASSYRVGNQPQHF | TGTGCCAGCAGTTACCGGGTGGGAAATCAGCCCCAGCATTTT
TRBJ2-7 | - | - | TRBV18 | CASSPDGDSYEQYF | TGTGCCAGCTCACCAGACGGGGACTCCTACGAGCAGTACTTC
TRBJ1-5 | - | - | TRBV6-5 | CASSPFRDQPQHF | TGTGCCAGCAGCCCATTCCGGGATCAGCCCCAGCATTTT
TRBJ2-1 | TRBD2 | - | TRBV10-2 | CASSEASGRGEQFF | TGCGCCAGCAGTGAGGCTAGCGGGAGAGGTGAGCAGTTCTTC
TRBJ1-1 | - | once | TRBV25-1 | CASMRGTEAFF | TGTGCCAGCATGAGGGGCACTGAAGCTTTCTTT
TRBJ2-3 | - | once | TRBV18 | CASSPRQVSTDTQYF | TGTGCCAGCTCACCACGTCAGGTGTCTACAGATACGCAGTATTTT
TRBJ1-4 | - | - | TRBV5-1 | CASSLGQGEKKLFF | TGCGCCAGCAGCTTAGGGCAGGGTGAGAAAAAACTGTTTTTT
TRBJ2-7 | TRBD1 | - | TRBV6-5 | CASSQGARDEQYF | TGTGCCAGCAGTCAGGGGGCTCGGGACGAGCAGTACTTC
TRBJ2-7 | - | - | TRBV6-5 | CASTSDKKEQYF | TGTGCCAGCACCTCGGACAAGAAAGAGCAGTACTTC
TRBJ2-1 | - | - | TRBV7-8 | CASSLIPVYRSSYNEQFF | TGTGCCAGCAGCTTAATCCCCGTTTACAGGAGCTCCTACAATGAGCAGTTCTTC
TRBJ1-1 | TRBD1 | - | TRBV28 | CASSSGQPNTEAFF | TGTGCCAGCAGTTCGGGACAGCCGAACACTGAAGCTTTCTTT
TRBJ2-7 | - | once | TRBV30 | CAWSVNNYEQYF | TGTGCCTGGAGTGTAAATAACTACGAGCAGTACTTC
TRBJ1-5 | TRBD1 | - | TRBV15 | CATSRDVGQVNQPQHF | TGTGCCACCAGCAGAGATGTGGGACAGGTAAATCAGCCCCAGCATTTT
TRBJ1-1 | - | - | TRBV2 | CASRKGAEAFF | TGTGCCAGCCGGAAGGGAGCTGAAGCTTTCTTT
TRBJ2-3 | - | once | TRBV4-3 | CASSQDSGWAADTQYF | TGCGCCAGCAGCCAAGACTCAGGGTGGGCGGCAGATACGCAGTATTTT
TRBJ2-2 | TRBD1 | - | TRBV6-4 | CASSAGTANTGELFF | TGTGCCAGCAGCGCCGGGACAGCCAACACCGGGGAGCTGTTTTTT